Detailed here is one TCR beta chain. Its antigen is currently not known. Qualities for individual bases were not recorded, and no much larger clone is one base off. What this sample's time point label stands for: newly diagnosed GD, antithyroid drugs for less than 3 months. RNA was extracted from PBMCs in TRIzol for both TCR sequencing and RNA sequencing. The diagnosis of Graves' disease followed American Thyroid Association guidelines. Patients were recruited from an endocrinology department in Xi'an, China. Each patient gave roughly 10 milliliters of peripheral blood, collected in an EDTA anticoagulant tube. PBMCs were isolated by Ficoll Paque Plus density gradient separation without further T cell sorting. An Agilent 2100 Bioanalyzer and agarose gel were used to assess RNA quality, and a NanoDrop 2000 was used to measure RNA concentration. Library prep was done by multiplex PCR. The run used an Illumina HiSeq 4000. To build TCR beta libraries, CDR3 regions were amplified by Arm-PCR using iRepertoire HTBI primers. Gel purification was performed on PCR products prior to sequencing. The paper's data handling went like this. Gene usage analysis of CDR3 amino acid clonotypes used the 55 to 65 TRBV and 11 to 15 TRBJ segments found across samples. Filtered high-quality paired reads were merged into contigs using COPE and FqMerger. BLAST was used to align contigs to the IMGT TRBV, TRBD and TRBJ reference genes, and CDR3 was defined following IMGT. Any clonotype with a frequency above 0.1% was counted as a highly expanded clone. Shannon entropy served as the measure of repertoire diversity, while the Gini coefficient captured V-J evenness. A clonotype was considered public if more than one individual shared it. The public reads were run again by TCRdb, first through fastp at Q25 and then through MiXCR, and only productive beta chains were kept. Rows merge per CDR3 protein into single entries with the most common DNA and genes. The V and J calls reflect TCRdb's pipeline rather than the authors' work. This sample lists approximately 350,000 distinct CDR3 sequences; approximately 15% were detected once. Jointly, the top ten make up roughly 27% of the sample.

The data originate from a study of regulatory T cells in long-lasting Graves disease (dated by TCRdb to the early 2020s). Regarding the complete study: In the newly diagnosed Graves' disease group, patients had been taking antithyroid drugs for less than 3 months. This study used TCR sequencing and RNA sequencing of peripheral blood to compare persistent Graves' disease patients against newly diagnosed Graves' disease patients. The study was conducted in China and was registered as a clinical trial. A total of some 35 samples underwent TCR sequencing: some 13 from persistent and approximately 20 from newly diagnosed Graves' disease patients.

V is shortened by 1 base, J by 5 bases, and the region joining them spans 8 bases. The CDR3 covers 13 residues, taking in both the cysteine and the phenylalanine. Only the CDR3 portion is preserved as DNA: 39 bases, with reading frame beginning at the first base. CDR1 and CDR2, per the germline V gene, are SGHTA and FQGTGA. The research as a whole found: As a limitation, the authors acknowledged that the small sample size may reduce accuracy. Only peripheral blood was studied, because thyroid tissue, the primary lesion, was inaccessible. More public clonotypes were shared among persistent patients (over 2,500) than among newly diagnosed patients (roughly 1,000). Compared with newly diagnosed patients, persistent Graves' disease patients had lower TCR Shannon entropy and fewer highly expanded clones, which suggests clonal expansion. Sequencing and analysis were restricted to the TCR beta chain. Persistent disease showed preferential use of TRBV28, TRBJ1-2 and TRBJ2-5, whereas newly diagnosed disease favored TRBV20-1 and TRBJ2-1.

The same data also went into a second study, on T cells in Graves' hyperthyroidism and ophthalmopathy. The second paper states: Stable Graves' hyperthyroidism was defined as the absence of progression to ophthalmopathy over 18 months of follow-up. Hyperthyroidism patients were aged 18 to 65 years and newly diagnosed, with disease duration of less than 2 months. The study excluded patients with uncontrolled infections, other autoimmune diseases, pregnancy or lactation. Diagnoses relied on clinical symptoms, serum thyroxine and TRAb, thyroid ultrasound and orbital computed tomography. The TCR CDR3 was subjected to a first round of RT-PCR using the HTBI primer set and the Qiagen OneStep RT-PCR kit. Most expanded thyroid clonotypes (frequency above 0.001) were also detected in blood, a finding suggesting that blood repertoires may reflect thyroid immune responses. A model built on a 13 V-J signature distinguished ophthalmopathy from stable hyperthyroidism, reaching about 88% sensitivity and 81.08% specificity in cross-validation and 80%/75% in testing. In validation, the model predicted progression to ophthalmopathy with 60% to 71% sensitivity and approximately 78% specificity, a median of 6.5 months before onset. TCR V-J signatures able to tell the groups apart were searched for in a discovery cohort of more than 90 patients, of whom roughly 42 had Graves' ophthalmopathy and about 60 had stable Graves' hyperthyroidism. An independent validation cohort of some 18 hyperthyroidism patients and about 15 patients who later progressed to ophthalmopathy tested prospective prediction of ophthalmopathy. The 80 to 100 discovery patients were randomly divided into training and test sets at a 7:3 ratio. In addition, the study compared T-cell repertoires in thyroid tissue and in blood from about 6 Graves' hyperthyroidism patients. Following sampling, methimazole starting at 30 mg daily was given to hyperthyroidism patients, and high-dose intravenous methylprednisolone was given to ophthalmopathy patients. Libraries were constructed in a second round of multiplex PCR, after which size selection and purification were performed. Libraries were sequenced paired-end with 100 bp reads on an Illumina HiSeq2000. Raw data were processed with SOAPnuke, discarding reads with adapters, uncalled bases, mean Phred below 15, or no exact constant-primer or identifier match. High-quality paired reads were merged using COPE v1.2.5, and each unique nucleotide sequence was defined as a clonotype. MiTCR v1.1 was used to align clonotypes to the IMGT TRBV, TRBD and TRBJ reference segments. The analysis was restricted to V-J combinations with a frequency above 0.0001, which together covered 99.2% of the repertoires. A TCS score was defined as the ratio of F50 (clonal expansion) to E x V (chaos), with BLOSUM62-based TCRdist applied between CDR3 peptides within each V-J. Welch's t-statistics and random forest reduced 450 to 600 V-J features to 13, which were used in a naive Bayes classifier (R e1071). Sample size was not statistically predetermined, and blinding of investigators to group allocation was not performed. The paper describes TCR Vbeta CDR3 sequencing of 130 to 150 peripheral blood samples, made up of under 50 ophthalmopathy patients, around 78 hyperthyroidism patients and 17 progressor patients.

The sequence joins TRBV7-3 to TRBJ2-5, with TRBD1 as a weak D call on 6 bases. The sequence derives from a middle-aged man with Graves disease. Donor details come from another sample of the same person, matched by shared clones. Sequencing used peripheral blood mononuclear cells (PBMCs), obtained at new diagnosis, from a patient treated with antithyroid drugs. The DNA sequence reads TGTGCCAGCAGCTTAAACAGGGTTGAGACCCAGTACTTC. Translated, it gives CASSLNRVETQYF.